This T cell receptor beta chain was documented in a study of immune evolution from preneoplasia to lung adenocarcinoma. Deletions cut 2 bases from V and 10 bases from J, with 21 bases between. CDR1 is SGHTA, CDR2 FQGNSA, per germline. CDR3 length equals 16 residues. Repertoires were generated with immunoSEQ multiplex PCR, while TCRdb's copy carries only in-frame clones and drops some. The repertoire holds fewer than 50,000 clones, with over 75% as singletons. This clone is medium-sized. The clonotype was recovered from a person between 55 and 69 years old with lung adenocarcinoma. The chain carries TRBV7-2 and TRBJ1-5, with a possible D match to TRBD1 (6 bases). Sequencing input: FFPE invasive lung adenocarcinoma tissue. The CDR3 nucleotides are TGTGCCAGCAGCTTACAAAGCGGCAGGGGAGTGACCCCCCAGCATTTT. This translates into CASSLQSGRGVTPQHF.